The clone carrying this TCR beta chain was detected many times. V was clipped by 0 bases and J by 1 base; unmatched bases: 2. Germline-derived CDR1 and CDR2 are MDHEN and SYDVKM. The CDR3 contains 16 residues. This specimen comes from a study of T-cell reconstitution after alpha-beta-depleted transplantation in children. Preparation of the TCRbeta library was carried out with unique molecular identifiers. Each CDR3 protein gets one entry after TCRdb re-called the PCR reads with MiXCR. The sample includes 500,000 to 650,000 distinct CDR3 sequences, about an eighth of them seen just once. The sequence was collected from a female patient younger than 10 who had a stem cell transplant for aplastic anemia, so the T cells may come from the graft donor. This sequence joins TRBV28 and TRBJ2-2, with 7 bases lining up with TRBD2. The starting material was PBMCs, mostly from graft donor cells, obtained 180 days after TCRalphabeta/CD19-depleted stem cell transplant. The CDR3 loop is CASSLWSSGNTGELFF. The CDR3 coding sequence is TGTGCCAGCAGTTTATGGTCTAGCGGGAACACCGGGGAGCTGTTTTTT. The full variable domain, its missing parts supplied by reference TRBV28 and TRBJ2-2, is DVKVTQSSRYLVKRTGEKVFLECVQDMDHENMFWYRQDPGLGLRLIYFSYDVKMKEKGDIPEGYSVSREKKERFSLILESASTNQTSMYLCASSLWSSGNTGELFFGEGSRLTVL.